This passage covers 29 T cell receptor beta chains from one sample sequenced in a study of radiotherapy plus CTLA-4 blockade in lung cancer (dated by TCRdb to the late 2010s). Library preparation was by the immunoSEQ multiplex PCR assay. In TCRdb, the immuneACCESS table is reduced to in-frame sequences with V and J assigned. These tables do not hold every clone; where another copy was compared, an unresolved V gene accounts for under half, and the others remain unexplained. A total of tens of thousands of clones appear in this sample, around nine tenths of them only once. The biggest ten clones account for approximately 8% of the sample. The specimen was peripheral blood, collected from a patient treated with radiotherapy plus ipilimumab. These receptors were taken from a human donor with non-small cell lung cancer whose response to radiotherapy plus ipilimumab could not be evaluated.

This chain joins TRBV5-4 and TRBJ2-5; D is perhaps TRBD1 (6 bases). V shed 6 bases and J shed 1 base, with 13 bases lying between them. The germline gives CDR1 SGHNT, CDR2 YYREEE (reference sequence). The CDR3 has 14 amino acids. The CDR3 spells CASNHRDTQETQYF. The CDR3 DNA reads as TGTGCCAGCAACCACCGGGACACCCAAGAGACCCAGTACTTC.

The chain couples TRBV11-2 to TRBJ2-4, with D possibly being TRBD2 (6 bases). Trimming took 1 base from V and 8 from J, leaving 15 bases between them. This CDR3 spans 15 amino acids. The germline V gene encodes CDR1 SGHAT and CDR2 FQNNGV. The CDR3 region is CASSLAVAVWDIQYF. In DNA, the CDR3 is TGTGCCAGCAGCTTAGCGGTAGCGGTGTGGGACATTCAGTACTTC.

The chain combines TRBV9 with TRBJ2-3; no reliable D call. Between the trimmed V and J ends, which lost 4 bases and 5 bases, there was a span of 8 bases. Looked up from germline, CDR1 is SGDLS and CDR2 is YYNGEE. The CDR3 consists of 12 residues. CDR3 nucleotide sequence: TGTGCCAGCAGCCCGCAGCGAGATACGCAGTATTTT. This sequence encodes CASSPQRDTQYF.

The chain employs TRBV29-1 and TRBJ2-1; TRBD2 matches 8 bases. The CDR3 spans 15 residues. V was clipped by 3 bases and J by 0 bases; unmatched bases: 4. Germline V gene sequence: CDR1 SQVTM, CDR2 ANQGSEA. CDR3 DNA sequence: TGCAGCGTTGACGGGGGGGCGGGCTCCTACAATGAGCAGTTCTTC. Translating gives CSVDGGAGSYNEQFF.

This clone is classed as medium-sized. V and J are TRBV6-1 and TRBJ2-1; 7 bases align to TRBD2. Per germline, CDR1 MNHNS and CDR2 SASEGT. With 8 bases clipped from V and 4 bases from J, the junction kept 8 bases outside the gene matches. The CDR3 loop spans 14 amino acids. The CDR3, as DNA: TGTGCCAGCCTCCCCGGCGGGGGATACAATGAGCAGTTCTTC. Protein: CASLPGGGYNEQFF.

CDR3 residues: CASSLGAGASDTQYF. CDR3 bases: TGTGCCAGCAGCTTGGGAGCGGGAGCATCAGATACGCAGTATTTT. The chain has TRBV5-4 and TRBJ2-3, with 8 bases aligning to TRBD2. CDR3 size: 15 residues. CDR1 SGHNT and CDR2 YYREEE come from the germline V gene (reference sequence). After removal of 0 bases from V and 4 bases from J, the junction contained 4 bases not matched to a gene.

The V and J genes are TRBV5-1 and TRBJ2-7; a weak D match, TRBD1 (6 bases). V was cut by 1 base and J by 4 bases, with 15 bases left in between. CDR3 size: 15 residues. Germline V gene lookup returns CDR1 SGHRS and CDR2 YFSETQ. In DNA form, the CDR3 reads TGCGCCAGCAGCTTGTTGGCAGGGGTGGAATACGAGCAGTACTTC. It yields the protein CASSLLAGVEYEQYF.

In DNA form, the CDR3 reads TGCGCCAGCAGCCAAGATAGATCCGGGGAGCTGTTTTTT. Protein product: CASSQDRSGELFF. The rearrangement links TRBV4-3 to TRBJ2-2; D remains ambiguous. Trimming took off 0 bases at V and 6 bases at J, with 5 bases between the two ends. The CDR3 runs to 13 residues. CDR1 LGHNA and CDR2 YSLEER come from the germline V gene.

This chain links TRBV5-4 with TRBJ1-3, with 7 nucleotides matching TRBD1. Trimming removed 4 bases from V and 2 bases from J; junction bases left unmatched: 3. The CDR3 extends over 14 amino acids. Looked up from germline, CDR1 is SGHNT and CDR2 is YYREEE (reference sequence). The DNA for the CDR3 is TGTGCCAGCAGCGGGCAGGGGGCTGGAAACACCATATATTTT. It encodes CASSGQGAGNTIYF.

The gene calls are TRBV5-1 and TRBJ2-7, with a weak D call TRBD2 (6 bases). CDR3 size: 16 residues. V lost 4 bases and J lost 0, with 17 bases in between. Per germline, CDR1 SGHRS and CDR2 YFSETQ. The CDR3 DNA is TGCGCCAGCAGCCCGGCCGGGACTGGTTTCTCCTACGAGCAGTACTTC. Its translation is CASSPAGTGFSYEQYF.

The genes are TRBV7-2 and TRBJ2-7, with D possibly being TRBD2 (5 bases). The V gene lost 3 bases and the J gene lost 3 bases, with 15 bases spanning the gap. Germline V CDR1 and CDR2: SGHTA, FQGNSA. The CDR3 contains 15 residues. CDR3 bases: TGTGCCAGCAGCTTGGTACTCGAGGGCTACTACGAGCAGTACTTC. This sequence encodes CASSLVLEGYYEQYF.

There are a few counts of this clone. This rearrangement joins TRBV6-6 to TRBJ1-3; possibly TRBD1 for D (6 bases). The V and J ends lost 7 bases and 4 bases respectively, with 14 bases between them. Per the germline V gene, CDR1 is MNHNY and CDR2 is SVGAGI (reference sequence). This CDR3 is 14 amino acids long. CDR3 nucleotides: TGTGCCAGCACCAGAGGGGGATCAGGAAACACCATATATTTT. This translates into CASTRGGSGNTIYF.

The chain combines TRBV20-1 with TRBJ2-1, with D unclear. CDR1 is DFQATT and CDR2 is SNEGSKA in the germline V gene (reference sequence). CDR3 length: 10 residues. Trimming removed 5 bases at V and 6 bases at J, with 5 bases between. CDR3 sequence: CSAYSNEQFF. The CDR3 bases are TGCAGTGCTTATAGCAATGAGCAGTTCTTC.

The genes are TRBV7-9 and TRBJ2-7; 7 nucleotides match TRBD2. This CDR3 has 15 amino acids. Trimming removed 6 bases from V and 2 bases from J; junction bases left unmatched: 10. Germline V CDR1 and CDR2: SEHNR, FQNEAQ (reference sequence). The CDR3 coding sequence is TGTGCCAGCAGTCTCTCCCGGGACTACACCTACGAGCAGTACTTC. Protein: CASSLSRDYTYEQYF.

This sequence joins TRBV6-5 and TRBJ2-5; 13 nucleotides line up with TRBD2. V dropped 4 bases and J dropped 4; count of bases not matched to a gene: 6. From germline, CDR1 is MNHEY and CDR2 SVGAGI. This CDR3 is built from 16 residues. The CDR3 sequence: CASSSSGLAGAETQYF. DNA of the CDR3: TGTGCCAGCAGTTCCTCTGGACTAGCGGGGGCAGAGACCCAGTACTTC.

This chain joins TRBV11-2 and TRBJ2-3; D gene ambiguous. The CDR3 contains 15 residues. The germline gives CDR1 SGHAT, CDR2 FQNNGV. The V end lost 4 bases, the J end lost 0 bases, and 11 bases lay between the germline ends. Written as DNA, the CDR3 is TGTGCCAGCAGCTCCAGCCCGACTAGCACAGATACGCAGTATTTT. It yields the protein CASSSSPTSTDTQYF.

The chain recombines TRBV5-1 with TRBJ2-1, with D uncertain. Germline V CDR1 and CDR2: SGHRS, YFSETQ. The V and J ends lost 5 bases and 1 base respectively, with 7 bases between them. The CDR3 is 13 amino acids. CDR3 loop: CASREISYNEQFF. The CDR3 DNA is TGCGCCAGCAGGGAGATATCCTACAATGAGCAGTTCTTC.

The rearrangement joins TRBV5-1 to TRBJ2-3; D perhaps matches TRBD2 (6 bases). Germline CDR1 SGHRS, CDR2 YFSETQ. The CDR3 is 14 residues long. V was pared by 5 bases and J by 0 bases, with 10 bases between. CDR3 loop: CASRGGGSTDTQYF. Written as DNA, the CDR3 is TGCGCCAGCAGAGGTGGGGGGAGCACAGATACGCAGTATTTT.

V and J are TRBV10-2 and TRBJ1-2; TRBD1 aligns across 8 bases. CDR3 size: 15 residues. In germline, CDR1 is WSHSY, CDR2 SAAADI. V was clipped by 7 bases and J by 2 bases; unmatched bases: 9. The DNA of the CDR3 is TGCGCCAGCAACCCCGGACAGGGAGGAAACTATGGCTACACCTTC. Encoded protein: CASNPGQGGNYGYTF.

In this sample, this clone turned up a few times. Here the CDR3 DNA reads TGTGCCAGCAGCATACAAGAGACCCAGTACTTC. This translates into CASSIQETQYF. The rearrangement uses TRBV5-6 and TRBJ2-5; D is unresolved. The CDR3 extends over 11 amino acids. Between the trimmed V and J ends, which lost 4 bases and 2 bases, there was a span of 3 bases. Germline V gives CDR1 SGHDT, CDR2 YYEEEE.

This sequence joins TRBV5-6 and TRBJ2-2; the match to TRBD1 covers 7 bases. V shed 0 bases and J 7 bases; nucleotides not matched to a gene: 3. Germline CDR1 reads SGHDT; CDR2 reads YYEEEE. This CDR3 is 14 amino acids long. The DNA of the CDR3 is TGTGCCAGCAGCTTGGACAGGGGTGGCGGGGAGCTGTTTTTT. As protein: CASSLDRGGGELFF.

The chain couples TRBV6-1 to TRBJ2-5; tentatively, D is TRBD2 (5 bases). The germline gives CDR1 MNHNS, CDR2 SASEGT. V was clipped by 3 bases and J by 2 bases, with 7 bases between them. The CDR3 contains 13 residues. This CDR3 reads CASSDGEQETQYF. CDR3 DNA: TGTGCCAGCAGTGACGGGGAACAAGAGACCCAGTACTTC.

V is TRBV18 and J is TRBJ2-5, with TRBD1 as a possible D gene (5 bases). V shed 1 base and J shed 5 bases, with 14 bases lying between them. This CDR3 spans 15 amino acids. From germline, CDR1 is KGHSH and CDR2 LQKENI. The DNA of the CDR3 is TGTGCCAGCTCACCACAACAGGCTACCGCGGAGACCCAGTACTTC. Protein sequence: CASSPQQATAETQYF.

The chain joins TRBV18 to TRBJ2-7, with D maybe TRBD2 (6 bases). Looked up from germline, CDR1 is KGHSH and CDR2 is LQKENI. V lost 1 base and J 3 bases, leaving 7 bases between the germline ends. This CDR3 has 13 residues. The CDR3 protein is CASSPLADYEQYF. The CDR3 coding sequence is TGTGCCAGCTCACCACTAGCGGACTACGAGCAGTACTTC.

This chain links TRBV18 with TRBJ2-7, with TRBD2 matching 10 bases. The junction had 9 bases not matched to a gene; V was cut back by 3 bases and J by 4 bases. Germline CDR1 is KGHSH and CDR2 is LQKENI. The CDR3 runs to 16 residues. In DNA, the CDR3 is TGTGCCAGCTCACCCGACAGCGGGGGGGCCGGTTACGAGCAGTACTTC. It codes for CASSPDSGGAGYEQYF.

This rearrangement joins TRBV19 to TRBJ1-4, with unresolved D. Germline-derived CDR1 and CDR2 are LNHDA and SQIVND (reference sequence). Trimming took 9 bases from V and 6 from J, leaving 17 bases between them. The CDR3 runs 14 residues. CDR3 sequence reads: CASQWSGLDEKLFF. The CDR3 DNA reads TGTGCCAGCCAGTGGAGCGGTTTGGATGAAAAACTGTTTTTT.

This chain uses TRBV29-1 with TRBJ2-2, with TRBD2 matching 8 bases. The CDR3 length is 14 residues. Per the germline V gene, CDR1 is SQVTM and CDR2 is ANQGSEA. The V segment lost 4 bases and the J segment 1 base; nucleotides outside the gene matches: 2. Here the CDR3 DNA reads TGCAGCGTTGCTAGCGGGCAGAACACCGGGGAGCTGTTTTTT. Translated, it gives CSVASGQNTGELFF.

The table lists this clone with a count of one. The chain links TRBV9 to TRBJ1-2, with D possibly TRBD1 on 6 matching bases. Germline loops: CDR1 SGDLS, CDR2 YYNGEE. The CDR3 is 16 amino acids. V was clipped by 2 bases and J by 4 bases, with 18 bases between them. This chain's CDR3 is CASSVDRKENPYGYTF. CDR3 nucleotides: TGTGCCAGCAGCGTCGACAGGAAAGAGAACCCCTATGGCTACACCTTC.

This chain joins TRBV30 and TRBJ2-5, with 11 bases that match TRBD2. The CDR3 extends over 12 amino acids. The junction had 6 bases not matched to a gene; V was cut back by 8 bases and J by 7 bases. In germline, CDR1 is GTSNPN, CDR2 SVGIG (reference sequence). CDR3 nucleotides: TGTGCCAGTCGGACTAGCGGGCGGACCCAGTACTTC. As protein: CASRTSGRTQYF.